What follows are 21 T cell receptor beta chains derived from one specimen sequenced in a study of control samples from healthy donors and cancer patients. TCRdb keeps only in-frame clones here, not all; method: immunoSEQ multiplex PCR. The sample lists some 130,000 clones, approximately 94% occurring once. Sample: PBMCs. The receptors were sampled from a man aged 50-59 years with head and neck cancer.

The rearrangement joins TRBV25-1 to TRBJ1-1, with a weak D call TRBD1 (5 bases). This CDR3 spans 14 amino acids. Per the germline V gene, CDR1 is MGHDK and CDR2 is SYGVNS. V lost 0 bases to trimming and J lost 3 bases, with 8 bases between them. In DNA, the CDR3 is TGTGCCAGCAGTGAATATATAGGGGACACTGAAGCTTTCTTT. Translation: CASSEYIGDTEAFF.

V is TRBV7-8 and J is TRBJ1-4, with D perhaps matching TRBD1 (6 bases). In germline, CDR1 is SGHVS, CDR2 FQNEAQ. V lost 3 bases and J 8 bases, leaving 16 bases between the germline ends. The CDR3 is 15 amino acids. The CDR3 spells CASSFAGALREKLFF. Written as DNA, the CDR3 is TGTGCCAGCAGCTTTGCGGGGGCTCTTCGGGAAAAACTGTTTTTT.

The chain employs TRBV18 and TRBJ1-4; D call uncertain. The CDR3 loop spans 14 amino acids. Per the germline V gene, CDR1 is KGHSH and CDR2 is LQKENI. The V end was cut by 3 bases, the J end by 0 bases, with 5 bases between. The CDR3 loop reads CASSPKATNEKLFF. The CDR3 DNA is TGTGCCAGCTCACCTAAGGCAACTAATGAAAAACTGTTTTTT. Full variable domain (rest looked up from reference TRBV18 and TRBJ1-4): NAGVMQNPRHLVRRRGQEARLRCSPMKGHSHVYWYRQLPEEGLKFMVYLQKENIIDESGMPKERFSAEFPKEGPSILRIQQVVRGDSAAYFCASSPKATNEKLFFGSGTQLSVL.

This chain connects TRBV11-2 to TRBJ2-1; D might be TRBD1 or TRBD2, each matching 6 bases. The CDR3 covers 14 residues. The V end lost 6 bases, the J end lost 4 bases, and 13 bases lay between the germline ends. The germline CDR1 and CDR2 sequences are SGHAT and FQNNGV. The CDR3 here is CASSLLGGYNEQFF. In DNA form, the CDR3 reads TGTGCCAGCAGTCTCTTAGGGGGGTACAATGAGCAGTTCTTC.

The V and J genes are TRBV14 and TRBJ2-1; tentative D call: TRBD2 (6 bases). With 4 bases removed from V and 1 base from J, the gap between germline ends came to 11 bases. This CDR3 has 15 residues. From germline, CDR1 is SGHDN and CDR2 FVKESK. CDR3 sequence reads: CASSLYRGSYNEQFF. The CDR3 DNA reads TGTGCCAGCAGCCTGTATCGGGGGTCCTACAATGAGCAGTTCTTC.

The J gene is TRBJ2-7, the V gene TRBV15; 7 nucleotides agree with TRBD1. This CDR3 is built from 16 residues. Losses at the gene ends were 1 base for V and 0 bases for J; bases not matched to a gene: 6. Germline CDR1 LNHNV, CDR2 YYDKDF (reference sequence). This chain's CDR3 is CATSRARTGYSYEQYF. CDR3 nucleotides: TGTGCCACCAGCAGAGCCCGGACAGGCTACTCCTACGAGCAGTACTTC.

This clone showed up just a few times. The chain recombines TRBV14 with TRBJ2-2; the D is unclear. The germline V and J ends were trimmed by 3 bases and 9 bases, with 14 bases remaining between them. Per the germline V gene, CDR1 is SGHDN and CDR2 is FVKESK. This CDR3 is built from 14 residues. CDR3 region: CASSHDLISRELFF. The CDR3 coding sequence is TGTGCCAGCAGCCATGATTTAATCAGCCGGGAGCTGTTTTTT.

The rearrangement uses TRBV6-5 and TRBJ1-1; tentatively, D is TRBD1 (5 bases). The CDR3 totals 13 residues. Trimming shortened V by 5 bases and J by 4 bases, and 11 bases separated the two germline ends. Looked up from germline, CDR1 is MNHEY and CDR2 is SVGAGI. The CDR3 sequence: CASSQGEGTEAFF. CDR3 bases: TGTGCCAGCAGTCAGGGAGAAGGCACTGAAGCTTTCTTT.

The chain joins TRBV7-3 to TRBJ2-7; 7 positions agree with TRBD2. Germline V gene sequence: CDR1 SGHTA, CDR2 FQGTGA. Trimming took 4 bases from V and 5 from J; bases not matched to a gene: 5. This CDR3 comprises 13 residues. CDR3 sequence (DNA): TGTGCCAGCAGCTCGCGGACTAGAGACGAGCAGTACTTC. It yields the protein CASSSRTRDEQYF.

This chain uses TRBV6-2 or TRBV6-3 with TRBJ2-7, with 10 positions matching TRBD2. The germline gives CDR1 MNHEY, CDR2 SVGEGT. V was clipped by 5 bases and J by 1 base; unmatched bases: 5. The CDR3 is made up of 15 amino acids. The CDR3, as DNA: TGTGCCAGCAGTCGACGGACTAGCGGATCCTACGAGCAGTACTTC. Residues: CASSRRTSGSYEQYF.

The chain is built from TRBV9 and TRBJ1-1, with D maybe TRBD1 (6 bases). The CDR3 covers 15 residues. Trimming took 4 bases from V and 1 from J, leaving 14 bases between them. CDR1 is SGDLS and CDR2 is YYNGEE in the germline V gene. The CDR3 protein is CASSPGQLKNTEAFF. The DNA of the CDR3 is TGTGCCAGCAGCCCAGGACAGCTTAAGAACACTGAAGCTTTCTTT.

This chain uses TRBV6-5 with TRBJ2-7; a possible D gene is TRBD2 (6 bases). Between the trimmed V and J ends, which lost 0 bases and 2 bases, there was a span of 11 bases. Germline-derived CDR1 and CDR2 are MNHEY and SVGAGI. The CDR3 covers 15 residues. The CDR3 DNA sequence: TGTGCCAGCAGTTACTCGGGCGGGGTAACCTACGAGCAGTACTTC. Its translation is CASSYSGGVTYEQYF.

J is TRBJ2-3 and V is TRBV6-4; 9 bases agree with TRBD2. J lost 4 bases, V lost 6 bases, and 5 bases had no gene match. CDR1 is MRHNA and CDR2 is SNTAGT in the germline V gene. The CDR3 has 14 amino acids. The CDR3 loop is CASSSGGMSDTQYF. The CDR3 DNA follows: TGTGCCAGCAGCAGCGGGGGGATGTCAGATACGCAGTATTTT.

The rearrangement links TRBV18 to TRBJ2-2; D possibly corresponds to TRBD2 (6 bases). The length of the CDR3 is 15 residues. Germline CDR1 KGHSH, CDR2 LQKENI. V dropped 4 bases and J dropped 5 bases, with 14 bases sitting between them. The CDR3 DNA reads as TGTGCCAGCTCACATCGGGGGAAGTTAACCGGGGAGCTGTTTTTT. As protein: CASSHRGKLTGELFF.

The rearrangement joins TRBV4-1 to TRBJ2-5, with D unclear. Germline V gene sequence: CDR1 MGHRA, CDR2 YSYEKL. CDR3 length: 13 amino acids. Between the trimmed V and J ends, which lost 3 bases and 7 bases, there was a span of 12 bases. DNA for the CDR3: TGCGCCAGCAGCCAGATCTACGCCGGGACCCAGTACTTC. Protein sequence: CASSQIYAGTQYF.

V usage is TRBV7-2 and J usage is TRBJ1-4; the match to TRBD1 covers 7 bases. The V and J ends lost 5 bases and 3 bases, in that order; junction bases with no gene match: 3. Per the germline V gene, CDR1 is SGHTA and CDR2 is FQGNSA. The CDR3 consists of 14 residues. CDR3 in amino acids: CASSPGGANEKLFF. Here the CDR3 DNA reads TGTGCCAGCAGCCCAGGGGGTGCTAATGAAAAACTGTTTTTT.

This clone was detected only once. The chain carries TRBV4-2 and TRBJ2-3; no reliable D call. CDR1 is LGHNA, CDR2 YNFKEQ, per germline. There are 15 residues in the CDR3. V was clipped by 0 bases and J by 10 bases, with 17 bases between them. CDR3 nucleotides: TGTGCCAGCAGCCAAGAATTTTTCCGGCCTTCATCGCAGTATTTT. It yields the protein CASSQEFFRPSSQYF.

The CDR3 sequence is CASSLGLAGEQYF. The CDR3 DNA reads TGTGCCAGCAGCTTGGGTCTAGCAGGCGAGCAGTACTTC. The gene calls are TRBV5-6 and TRBJ2-7; possibly TRBD2 for D (5 bases). This CDR3 comprises 13 residues. With 0 bases removed from V and 6 bases from J, the gap between germline ends came to 10 bases. The germline V gene has CDR1 SGHDT and CDR2 YYEEEE.

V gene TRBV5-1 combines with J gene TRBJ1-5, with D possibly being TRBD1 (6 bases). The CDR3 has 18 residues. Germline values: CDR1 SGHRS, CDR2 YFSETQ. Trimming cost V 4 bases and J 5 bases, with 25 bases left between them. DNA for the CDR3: TGCGCCAGCAGCATTGGCGGGGGTAATAAGGGGGTTTATCAGCCCCAGCATTTT. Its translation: CASSIGGGNKGVYQPQHF.

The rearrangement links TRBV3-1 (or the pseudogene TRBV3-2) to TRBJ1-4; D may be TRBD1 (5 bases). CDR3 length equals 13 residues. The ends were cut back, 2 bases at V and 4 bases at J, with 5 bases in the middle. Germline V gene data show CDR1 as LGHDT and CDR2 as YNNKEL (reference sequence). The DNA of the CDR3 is TGTGCCAGCAGCCAAAGGGGTAATGAAAAACTGTTTTTT. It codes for CASSQRGNEKLFF.

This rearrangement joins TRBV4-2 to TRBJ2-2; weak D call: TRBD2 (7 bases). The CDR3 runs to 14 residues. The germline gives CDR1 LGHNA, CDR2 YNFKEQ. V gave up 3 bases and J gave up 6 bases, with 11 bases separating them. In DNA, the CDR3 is TGTGCCAGCAGCCACGAGGGGGGGGCCGGGGAGCTGTTTTTT. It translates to CASSHEGGAGELFF.